These 5 T cell receptor beta chains were all obtained from the same sample, sequenced in a study of T-cell reconstitution after alpha-beta-depleted transplantation in children. Unique molecular identifiers were used to barcode this TCRbeta library. MiXCR, applied by TCRdb to the PCR reads, yields one record per CDR3 protein. Of about a million distinct CDR3 sequences listed, less than 30% are singletons. The sequencing used PBMCs, mostly from graft donor cells, collected 360 days after TCRalphabeta/CD19-depleted stem cell transplant. The receptors were gathered from a boy under two years old who had a stem cell transplant for SCID, so the T cells may come from the graft donor.

The sample holds a few counts of this clonotype. The chain carries TRBV14 and TRBJ2-1, with TRBD1 identical over 7 bases. V shed 3 bases and J 2 bases; nucleotides not matched to a gene: 1. The CDR3 sequence is 14 residues long. Germline V gives CDR1 SGHDN, CDR2 FVKESK. CDR3 residues: CASSQGQPYNEQFF. In nucleotides, the CDR3 is TGTGCCAGCAGCCAGGGACAGCCCTACAATGAGCAGTTCTTC.

This chain links TRBV7-6 with TRBJ2-6; D is unclear. V dropped 2 bases and J dropped 3 bases, with 8 bases sitting between them. The CDR3 runs to 15 residues. Germline assignment: CDR1 SGHVS and CDR2 FNYEAQ. The CDR3 region is CASSLLPDGANVLTF. The CDR3, as DNA: TGTGCCAGCAGCTTACTCCCGGATGGGGCCAACGTCCTGACTTTC.

The chain combines TRBV24-1 with TRBJ2-3; perhaps D is TRBD1 or TRBD2 (5 bases each). This CDR3 spans 14 amino acids. Looked up from germline, CDR1 is KGHDR and CDR2 is SFDVKD. The germline V and J ends were trimmed by 7 bases and 0 bases, with 10 bases remaining between them. CDR3: CATRPRDSTDTQYF. As DNA, the CDR3 is TGTGCCACCAGGCCCCGGGACAGCACAGATACGCAGTATTTT.

V is TRBV6-1 and J is TRBJ2-6, with TRBD1 matching 9 bases. J was trimmed by 0 bases and V by 7 bases; bases with no gene match: 13. The CDR3 extends over 19 amino acids. The germline V gene encodes CDR1 MNHNS and CDR2 SASEGT. CDR3 DNA: TGTGCCAGCACTCAGAAGGGGGACAGGGCCTCCTCTGGGGCCAACGTCCTGACTTTC. Its translation is CASTQKGDRASSGANVLTF.

This clonotype was observed a few times. The chain carries TRBV6-5 and TRBJ2-3; 7 bases map to TRBD2. This CDR3 is built from 15 residues. Trimming at V came to 4 bases and at J to 6 bases, leaving 10 bases not matched to a gene. Germline V CDR1 and CDR2: MNHEY, SVGAGI. The CDR3 DNA sequence: TGTGCCAGCAGTTCGGTAGCGGGCCTGGGGGATACGCAGTATTTT. Protein: CASSSVAGLGDTQYF.